This T cell receptor beta chain was identified in a study of T cell responses to AZD1222 COVID-19 vaccine. Overall study results and limits: Donors skewed white British and female; clonal diversity was possibly underestimated.

A word on this clone: Its antigen is currently unknown.

CDR1 and CDR2 (germline): MDHEN, SYDVKM. Trimming at V came to 3 bases and at J to 9 bases, leaving 2 bases not matched to a gene. The CDR3 is 12 amino acids. The table came from immunoSEQ multiplex PCR; TCRdb's copy has only in-frame clones and leaves some out. The profile covers about 54,000 clones, with about 85% appearing a single time and around 3.9% taken by the ten largest. This clonotype was sampled from an adult in good health. J is TRBJ1-1 and V is TRBV28; 9 bases are shared with TRBD1. Material: peripheral blood, obtained on day 0 of AZD1222 vaccination. The CDR3: CASSLNRGQAFF. In nucleotides, the CDR3 is TGTGCCAGCAGTTTGAACAGGGGGCAAGCTTTCTTT.